This TCR beta chain was observed in a study of shared clonotypes between healthy human individuals. For this clone: The antigen is unknown.

Template for every sorted-subset replicate PCR totaled approximately 0.2 ug DNA, 25,000 to 35,000 T cell genomes. Produced via immunoSEQ multiplex PCR; TCRdb's table is partial and in-frame only. The data show about 610,000 clones, approximately 96% seen once. Findings of the study overall: An expected dependence of interdonor clonotype sharing on sequencing depth was noted.

V trimming: 4 bases; J trimming: 5 bases; junction bases outside the gene matches: 4. The germline V gene has CDR1 MNHEY and CDR2 SMNVEV (reference sequence). CDR3 length: 13 residues. Naive CD8 cells lacked CD45RO, underwent positive selection for CCR7 and left out terminally differentiated effector memory CD45RA+ cells. Adult donors, all healthy and HIV-negative, had no recent acute infections or vaccinations. Every donor was a Caucasian adult from Nashville, Tennessee. The TCR was taken from a woman aged 25 to 39 in good health. The sample consisted of naive CD8+ T cells sorted from blood. The chain employs TRBV27 and TRBJ1-2; 7 bases align to TRBD1. CDR3 residues: CASSSTTGYGYTF. CDR3 sequence (DNA): TGTGCCAGCAGTTCGACGACAGGGTATGGCTACACCTTC.